The sequence of this T cell receptor beta chain was determined in a study of blood T cell repertoires in COVID-19. Study at large: Both acute and convalescent COVID-19 samples were obtained from the United States, Italy and Spain. T cells, B-cell-depleted T cells, or PBMCs supplied cDNA or gDNA.

Per the study methods: It was from reference gene primer amplification that nucleated cell counts were estimated. Using immunoSEQ multiplex PCR, the repertoire was profiled, and TCRdb retains in-frame clones only, with some absent. V, J and clone size reflect that table, while D and trimming were determined from the DNA. The sample holds tens of thousands of clones, about four fifths seen once. Seattle enrolled patients during active infection and tracked them longitudinally. Trimming shortened V by 6 bases and J by 0 bases, and 12 bases separated the two germline ends. Germline V lookup: CDR1 LNHDA, CDR2 SQIVND (reference sequence). The CDR3 spans 15 residues.

This receptor was taken from an elderly man with COVID-19, enrolled during active disease. The sequencing sample was made of peripheral blood. This rearrangement joins TRBV19 to TRBJ1-3; D is uncertain. CDR3 in amino acids: CASSPLFSSGNTIYF. The CDR3 DNA reads TGTGCCAGTAGCCCGTTGTTCAGCTCTGGAAACACCATATATTTT.